This TCR beta chain was captured in a study of blood T cell repertoires in COVID-19. The CDR3 has 17 residues. The germline V gene encodes CDR1 SGHVS and CDR2 FQNEAQ. V was pared by 5 bases and J by 3 bases, with 10 bases of the junction left unmatched. TCRdb's table, derived via immunoSEQ multiplex PCR, lists solely in-frame clones and lacks some. The repertoire holds around 220,000 clones, 70% to 90% seen once, with around 7% in the top ten. Sequencing was carried out using PBMCs or T cells enriched from blood (not recorded which). The clonotype originates from a woman aged 40 to 49 with acute COVID-19. The V call is TRBV7-8, the J call TRBJ2-7; 13 positions match TRBD2. The CDR3 region is CASSKGTSGEVIYEQYF. CDR3 nucleotides: TGTGCCAGCAGCAAGGGGACTAGCGGGGAAGTTATCTACGAGCAGTACTTC. Full variable domain (outside the CDR3, taken from reference TRBV7-8 and TRBJ2-7): GAGVSQSPRYKVAKRGQDVALRCDPISGHVSLFWYQQALGQGPEFLTYFQNEAQLDKSGLPSDRFFAERPEGSVSTLKIQRTQQEDSAVYLCASSKGTSGEVIYEQYFGPGTRLTVT.